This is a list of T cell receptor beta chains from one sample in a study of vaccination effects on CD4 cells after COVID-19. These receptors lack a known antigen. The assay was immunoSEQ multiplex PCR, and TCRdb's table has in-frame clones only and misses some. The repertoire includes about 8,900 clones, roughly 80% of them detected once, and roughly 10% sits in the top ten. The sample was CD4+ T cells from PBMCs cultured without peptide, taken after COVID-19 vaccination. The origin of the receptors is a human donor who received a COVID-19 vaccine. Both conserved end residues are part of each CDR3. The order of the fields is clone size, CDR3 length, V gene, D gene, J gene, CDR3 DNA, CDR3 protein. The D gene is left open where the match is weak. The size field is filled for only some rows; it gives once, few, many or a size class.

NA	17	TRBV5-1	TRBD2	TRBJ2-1	TGCGCCAGCAGCCGAGGCCTACTAGCGTTTGGGGACAATGAGCAGTTCTTC	CASSRGLLAFGDNEQFF
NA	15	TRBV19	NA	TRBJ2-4	TGTGCCAGTAGCGCGGTTGAGCTAGCCAAAAACATTCAGTACTTC	CASSAVELAKNIQYF
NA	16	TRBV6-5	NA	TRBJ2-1	TGTGCCAGCAGTTACTCGGGGGACCACTCCTACAATGAGCAGTTCTTC	CASSYSGDHSYNEQFF
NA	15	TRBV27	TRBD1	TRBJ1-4	TGTGCCAGCAGCCAGACAGGGGGTGGTAATGAAAAACTGTTTTTT	CASSQTGGGNEKLFF
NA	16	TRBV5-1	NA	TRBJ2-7	TGCGCCAGCAGCTTGGTCCCAGGGTATAGCTCCTACGAGCAGTACTTC	CASSLVPGYSSYEQYF
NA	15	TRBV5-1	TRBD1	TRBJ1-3	TGCGCCAGCAGCCTGGGACAGGTAGAAGGAAACACCATATATTTT	CASSLGQVEGNTIYF
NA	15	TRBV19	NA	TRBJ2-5	TGTGCCAGTAGTATTAGGAGAGGGGGCCAAGAGACCCAGTACTTC	CASSIRRGGQETQYF
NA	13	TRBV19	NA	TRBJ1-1	TGTGCCAGACCGCTGGGCGGGAACACTGAAGCTTTCTTT	CARPLGGNTEAFF
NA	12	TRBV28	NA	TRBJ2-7	TGTGCCAGCAGTTATCGGGCCTACGAGCAGTACTTC	CASSYRAYEQYF
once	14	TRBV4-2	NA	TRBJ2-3	TGTGCCAGCAGCCCACGGAGGAACACAGATACGCAGTATTTT	CASSPRRNTDTQYF
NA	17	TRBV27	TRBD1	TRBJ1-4	TGTGCCAGCAGTTCCAGGACAGGCGGTAGGAGCTCGGAAAAACTGTTTTTT	CASSSRTGGRSSEKLFF
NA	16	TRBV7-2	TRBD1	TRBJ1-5	TGTGCCAGCAGCCTCGGCGGGACAGGGGTGGGTCAGCCCCAGCATTTT	CASSLGGTGVGQPQHF
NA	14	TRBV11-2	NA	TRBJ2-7	TGTGCCAGCAGCTCCCATACAGCCCCCTACGAGCAGTACTTC	CASSSHTAPYEQYF
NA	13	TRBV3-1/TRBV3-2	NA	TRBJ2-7	TGTGCCAGCAAAAAGATGGGGTCCTACGAGCAGTACTTC	CASKKMGSYEQYF
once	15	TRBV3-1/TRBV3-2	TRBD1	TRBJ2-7	TGTGCCAGCAGCGTGGGGACAGGGGAGTCCTACGAGCAGTACTTC	CASSVGTGESYEQYF
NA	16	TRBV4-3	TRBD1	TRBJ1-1	TGCGCCAGCAGCCAAGAACGGGTATGGACAGGGGGCGAAGCTTTCTTT	CASSQERVWTGGEAFF
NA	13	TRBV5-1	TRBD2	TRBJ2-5	TGCGCCAGCAGCTTGGGCGGGGGTGAGACCCAGTACTTC	CASSLGGGETQYF